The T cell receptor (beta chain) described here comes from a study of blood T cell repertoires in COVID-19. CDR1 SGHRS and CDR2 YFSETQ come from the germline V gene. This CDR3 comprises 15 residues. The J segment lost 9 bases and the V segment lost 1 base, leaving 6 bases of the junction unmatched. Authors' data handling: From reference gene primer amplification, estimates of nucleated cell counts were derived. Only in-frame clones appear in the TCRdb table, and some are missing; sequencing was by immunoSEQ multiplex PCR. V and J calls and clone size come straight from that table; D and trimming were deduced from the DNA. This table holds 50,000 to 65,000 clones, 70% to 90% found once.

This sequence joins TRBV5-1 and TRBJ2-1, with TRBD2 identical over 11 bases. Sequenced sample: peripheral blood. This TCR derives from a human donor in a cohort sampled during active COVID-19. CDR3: CASSLTSGSLAEQFF. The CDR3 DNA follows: TGCGCCAGCAGCTTGACTAGCGGGAGTTTGGCTGAGCAGTTCTTC.